This T cell receptor beta chain was retrieved from a study of blood T cell repertoires in COVID-19. Study context: The cDNA or gDNA used as material had been derived from T cells, B-cell-depleted T cells, or PBMCs.

In the authors' methods: Counts of nucleated cells, estimated from reference gene primer amplification, were obtained. Clones were sequenced by immunoSEQ multiplex PCR, and TCRdb holds only the in-frame ones, with some missing. The V and J calls and clone size were taken over from that table, and D and trimming were inferred from the DNA. The table includes 150,000 to 200,000 clones, 65% to 90% detected once. The germline V and J ends were trimmed by 7 bases and 5 bases, with 23 bases remaining between them. The CDR3 contains 16 residues. Germline V gene sequence: CDR1 MNHEY, CDR2 SMNVEV (reference sequence).

The chain recombines TRBV27 with TRBJ1-1; D might be TRBD1 (5 bases). This clonotype originated in a human donor in a cohort sampled during active COVID-19. The sequencing input was peripheral blood. The CDR3 DNA sequence: TGTGCCAGCACAAAAATCTGGGGCTCTTCGATTACTGAAGCTTTCTTT. Its protein is CASTKIWGSSITEAFF.